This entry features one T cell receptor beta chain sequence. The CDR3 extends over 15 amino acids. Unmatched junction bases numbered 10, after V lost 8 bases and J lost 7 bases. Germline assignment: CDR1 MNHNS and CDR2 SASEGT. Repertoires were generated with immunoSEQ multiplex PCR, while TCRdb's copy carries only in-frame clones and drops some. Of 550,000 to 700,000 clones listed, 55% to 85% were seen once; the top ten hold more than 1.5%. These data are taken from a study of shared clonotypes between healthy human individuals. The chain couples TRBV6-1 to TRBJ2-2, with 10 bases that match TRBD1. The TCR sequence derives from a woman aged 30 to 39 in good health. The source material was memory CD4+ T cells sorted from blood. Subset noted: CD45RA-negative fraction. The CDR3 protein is CASPTGGMISGELFF. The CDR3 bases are TGTGCCAGCCCGACAGGGGGCATGATCAGCGGGGAGCTGTTTTTT.